These T cell receptor beta chains were read from a single sample in a study of blood T cell repertoires in COVID-19. Data came from immunoSEQ multiplex PCR; TCRdb stores just in-frame clones and leaves some out. The data show over 200,000 clones, roughly 84% seen once. Input material: peripheral blood. Source of these receptors: a man between 35 and 55 years old with active or convalescent COVID-19. Both conserved end residues are part of each CDR3. Only some rows state a clone size, as once, few, many or a class for expanded clones.

clone_size | j_call | v_call | cdr3_aa
NA | TRBJ2-5 | TRBV19 | CASSLLGGAQETQYF
NA | TRBJ2-5 | TRBV2 | CASFYPSSGQETQYF
NA | TRBJ1-2 | TRBV27 | CASSLQGAGYGYTF
NA | TRBJ2-7 | TRBV7-6 | CASSSNGMGQSSYEQYF
NA | TRBJ2-7 | TRBV5-5 | CASRGTVSSYEQYF
NA | TRBJ1-2 | TRBV28 | CASSLNSYGYTF
NA | TRBJ2-5 | TRBV5-1 | CASSFDRGGETQYF
NA | TRBJ2-7 | TRBV30 | CAGGTGGSSYEQYF
few | TRBJ1-4 | TRBV7-9 | CASSLGQGDEKLFF
once | TRBJ2-3 | TRBV2 | CASQTGYRTDTQYF
NA | TRBJ2-7 | TRBV5-8 | CASGPGQGAIYEQYF
NA | TRBJ2-1 | TRBV18 | CASSPPGTGGNNEQFF
few | TRBJ1-1 | TRBV9 | CASSLTGQNTEAFF
NA | TRBJ2-7 | TRBV5-1 | CASSESGQQYEQYF
NA | TRBJ1-3 | TRBV2 | CASSAEQNTIYF
few | TRBJ1-4 | TRBV6-5 | CASTPSPGQVEKLFF
NA | TRBJ1-2 | TRBV18 | CASSPSGQGGYGYTF
NA | TRBJ2-7 | TRBV5-1 | CASSLQGTYEQYF
NA | TRBJ1-6 | TRBV18 | CASSPSGLYNSPLHF
few | TRBJ2-2 | TRBV19 | CASSIGQGAGTGELFF
NA | TRBJ2-3 | TRBV5-1 | CASSFDPQGAADTQYF
NA | TRBJ2-1 | TRBV28 | CATQLRDSFRDEQFF
NA | TRBJ2-1 | TRBV6-5 | CASRLDRGSYNEQFF
NA | TRBJ2-7 | TRBV7-3 | CASSFTGGDYEQYF
few | TRBJ2-1 | TRBV7-3 | CASSRGLTSGRHNEQFF
NA | TRBJ2-1 | TRBV7-9 | CASSWGVDQVFF
NA | TRBJ2-4 | TRBV6-7 | CASSYSAGPAGGSAKNIQYF
NA | TRBJ2-3 | TRBV9 | CASSVTALRGGGTDTQYF
NA | TRBJ2-1 | TRBV30 | CARMGGAISSSYNEQFF
NA | TRBJ1-4 | TRBV19 | CASRNRDRGGTDEKLFF
NA | TRBJ1-3 | TRBV4-1 | CASSQRVISGNTIYF
NA | TRBJ2-2 | TRBV27 | CASSTNRLSNTGELFF
NA | TRBJ2-2 | TRBV11-3 | CASSLLADNGELFF
NA | TRBJ2-7 | TRBV12-3/TRBV12-4 | CASSLDIYEQYF
NA | TRBJ1-1 | TRBV19 | CASSIGGLGNTEAFF
once | TRBJ1-1 | TRBV7-3 | CASSSNNRDQSNRFMNTEAFF